A selection of T cell receptor beta chains follows, all from one sample in a study of blood T cell repertoires in COVID-19. Generated by immunoSEQ multiplex PCR, the TCRdb table keeps only in-frame clones and is missing some. Among hundreds of thousands of clones listed, more than 80% were seen once. The specimen sequenced was peripheral blood. The source of these receptors is a woman older than 75 with COVID-19, enrolled during active disease. CDR3s include the opening cysteine and the closing phenylalanine or tryptophan. Part of the rows lack a size; the others show once, few, many or a class for expanded clones.

cdr3_length: 14; j_call: TRBJ2-7; clone_size: NA; v_call: TRBV6-5; cdr3_aa: CASSDRGRTYEQYF
cdr3_length: 17; j_call: TRBJ2-5; clone_size: NA; v_call: TRBV7-9; cdr3_aa: CASSLGTIPSGRETQYF
cdr3_length: 12; j_call: TRBJ2-2; clone_size: NA; v_call: TRBV27; cdr3_aa: CASSVNTGELFF
cdr3_length: 17; j_call: TRBJ2-5; clone_size: once; v_call: TRBV3-1/TRBV3-2; cdr3_aa: CASSLSPVTGGKETQYF
cdr3_length: 17; j_call: TRBJ1-1; clone_size: NA; v_call: TRBV7-9; cdr3_aa: CASSHPPSGEMNTEAFF
cdr3_length: 13; j_call: TRBJ2-7; clone_size: NA; v_call: TRBV7-9; cdr3_aa: CASSLEAGGPEYF
cdr3_length: 12; j_call: TRBJ1-1; clone_size: few; v_call: TRBV12-3/TRBV12-4; cdr3_aa: CASSPQRTEAFF
cdr3_length: 15; j_call: TRBJ2-3; clone_size: NA; v_call: TRBV5-1; cdr3_aa: CASSLPSGATDTQYF
cdr3_length: 15; j_call: TRBJ1-2; clone_size: NA; v_call: TRBV30; cdr3_aa: CAWSGRDRTNYGYTF
cdr3_length: 15; j_call: TRBJ2-5; clone_size: NA; v_call: TRBV3-1/TRBV3-2; cdr3_aa: CASSQASGFAETQYF
cdr3_length: 16; j_call: TRBJ1-6; clone_size: NA; v_call: TRBV4-1; cdr3_aa: CASSQAPGQGGSPLHF
cdr3_length: 13; j_call: TRBJ1-3; clone_size: NA; v_call: TRBV28; cdr3_aa: CASSLAVSDTIYF
cdr3_length: 16; j_call: TRBJ1-6; clone_size: NA; v_call: TRBV4-1; cdr3_aa: CASSQDYQGLNSPLHF
cdr3_length: 14; j_call: TRBJ2-1; clone_size: NA; v_call: TRBV19; cdr3_aa: CASSRLAGVNEQFF
cdr3_length: 15; j_call: TRBJ2-1; clone_size: NA; v_call: TRBV5-4; cdr3_aa: CASSLPGGHYFEQFF
cdr3_length: 16; j_call: TRBJ2-7; clone_size: NA; v_call: TRBV5-1; cdr3_aa: CASSLAGTSGPYEQYF
cdr3_length: 14; j_call: TRBJ1-2; clone_size: NA; v_call: TRBV9; cdr3_aa: CASSAHGTGEGYTF
cdr3_length: 13; j_call: TRBJ2-3; clone_size: NA; v_call: TRBV19; cdr3_aa: CASSRQGTDTQYF
cdr3_length: 15; j_call: TRBJ2-2; clone_size: NA; v_call: TRBV20-1; cdr3_aa: CSASPGGANTGELFF
cdr3_length: 19; j_call: TRBJ2-6; clone_size: NA; v_call: TRBV27; cdr3_aa: CASSPTLAGMASGANVLTF
cdr3_length: 16; j_call: TRBJ2-7; clone_size: NA; v_call: TRBV21-1; cdr3_aa: CASSKRPGTGPYEQYF
cdr3_length: 13; j_call: TRBJ1-1; clone_size: once; v_call: TRBV5-4; cdr3_aa: CASSYPGDTEAFF
cdr3_length: 15; j_call: TRBJ2-7; clone_size: NA; v_call: TRBV9; cdr3_aa: CASSVAGTPGYEQYF
cdr3_length: 16; j_call: TRBJ2-1; clone_size: NA; v_call: TRBV15; cdr3_aa: CATSRAGGGASNEQFF
cdr3_length: 16; j_call: TRBJ2-6; clone_size: NA; v_call: TRBV5-4; cdr3_aa: CASSPGGQTGANVLTF
cdr3_length: 12; j_call: TRBJ1-2; clone_size: NA; v_call: TRBV12-3/TRBV12-4; cdr3_aa: CASTFGRGGYTF
cdr3_length: 15; j_call: TRBJ2-1; clone_size: once; v_call: TRBV9; cdr3_aa: CASSVLAGLDNEQFF
cdr3_length: 13; j_call: TRBJ2-1; clone_size: NA; v_call: TRBV10-1; cdr3_aa: CASSGGGYNEQFF